This TCR beta chain was sequenced for a study of human thymus T cells. Produced via immunoSEQ multiplex PCR; TCRdb's table is partial and in-frame only. The sample carries roughly 120,000 clones, around 95% recorded once. Resections that were taken during corrective heart surgery supplied the thymus tissue. V was cut by 11 bases and J by 4 bases, with 18 bases left in between. CDR1 and CDR2 (germline): MDHEN, SYDVKM. The CDR3 is made up of 13 amino acids. The clonotype was recovered from a boy younger than two with a congenital heart defect but otherwise immunologically healthy. V is TRBV28 and J is TRBJ2-7, with D possibly being TRBD2 (6 bases). Sequencing was carried out using thymus tissue. For the CDR3, the DNA is TGTGCCGCTAGTCGGGGGATCATATACGAGCAGTACTTC. This translates into CAASRGIIYEQYF.